Presented here are 18 T cell receptor beta chains from one specimen sequenced in a study of T cell responses to AZD1222 COVID-19 vaccine. Some clones are missing from TCRdb's copy, which holds only in-frame ones; the method was immunoSEQ multiplex PCR. Among approximately 140,000 clones listed, approximately 90% were seen once. The source material was peripheral blood, sampled 28 days after the second AZD1222 dose. The receptors stem from an adult who received the AZD1222 COVID-19 vaccine.

The chain has TRBV9 and TRBJ2-1; 9 nucleotides agree with TRBD1. The CDR3 runs to 15 residues. J gave up 3 bases and V 3 bases, and 4 bases lay outside the gene matches. Germline values: CDR1 SGDLS, CDR2 YYNGEE. Written as DNA, the CDR3 is TGTGCCAGCAGCGCCGGGACAGGGATCTACAATGAGCAGTTCTTC. Amino acid sequence: CASSAGTGIYNEQFF.

The CDR3 is CASRSSGNLRYEQYF. The CDR3 region has the DNA TGTGCCAGCAGATCTTCGGGGAACCTCCGCTACGAGCAGTACTTC. The rearrangement uses TRBV28 and TRBJ2-7; D may be TRBD2 (5 bases). CDR3 size: 15 residues. Germline V gene lookup returns CDR1 MDHEN and CDR2 SYDVKM. V lost 6 bases to trimming and J lost 3 bases, with 18 bases between them.

The genes are TRBV9 and TRBJ1-1, with D uncertain. V was cut by 4 bases and J by 6 bases, with 7 bases left in between. Germline CDR1 is SGDLS and CDR2 is YYNGEE. The CDR3 is 11 amino acids. The CDR3 bases are TGTGCCAGCAGCCGTGGGGCTGAAGCTTTCTTT. Translation: CASSRGAEAFF. The whole variable domain, remainder taken from reference TRBV9 and TRBJ1-1, is DSGVTQTPKHLITATGQRVTLRCSPRSGDLSVYWYQQSLDQGLQFLIQYYNGEERAKGNILERFSAQQFPDLHSELNLSSLELGDSALYFCASSRGAEAFFGQGTRLTVV.

V gene TRBV7-6 combines with J gene TRBJ2-3, with 8 bases aligning to TRBD2. Trimming at V came to 2 bases and at J to 3 bases, leaving 4 bases not matched to a gene. Per germline, CDR1 SGHVS and CDR2 FNYEAQ. The CDR3 is 15 amino acids. For the CDR3, the DNA is TGTGCCAGCAGCTTAAGGGTAGCGGGAACAGATACGCAGTATTTT. Translation: CASSLRVAGTDTQYF.

This clone was detected only once. This chain links TRBV5-1 with TRBJ1-4; 8 nucleotides match TRBD1. Germline CDR1 reads SGHRS; CDR2 reads YFSETQ. The V gene end was trimmed by 0 bases and the J gene end by 7 bases; junction bases not matched to a gene: 5. The CDR3 sequence is 15 residues long. CDR3 nucleotides: TGCGCCAGCAGCTTGGCGGCAGGGGGCACTGAAAAACTGTTTTTT. Residues: CASSLAAGGTEKLFF.

V and J are TRBV2 and TRBJ1-4; D gene unclear. V was clipped by 10 bases and J by 8 bases, with 17 bases between them. Germline CDR1 and CDR2: SNHLY and FYNNEI. This CDR3 has 13 amino acids. CDR3 residues: CATSRGSQEKLFF. The DNA for the CDR3 is TGTGCCACCTCCCGAGGTAGTCAAGAAAAACTGTTTTTT.

The chain uses TRBV27 and TRBJ2-3, with D possibly being TRBD1 (6 bases). This CDR3 is 10 amino acids long. V lost 9 bases and J 5 bases, leaving 6 bases between the germline ends. CDR1 and CDR2 (germline): MNHEY, SMNVEV (reference sequence). CDR3 sequence reads: CARGGDTQYF. The DNA for the CDR3 is TGTGCCAGAGGGGGAGATACGCAGTATTTT.

This chain joins TRBV9 and TRBJ2-5, with TRBD2 matching 10 bases. The CDR3 loop spans 16 amino acids. V lost 0 bases, J lost 0 bases, and 2 bases stayed unmatched. CDR1 is SGDLS, CDR2 YYNGEE, per germline. CDR3 in amino acids: CASSVDSGRYQETQYF. The CDR3 nucleotides read TGTGCCAGCAGCGTAGATAGCGGGAGGTACCAAGAGACCCAGTACTTC.

This clone has just a few counts. The rearrangement uses TRBV21-1 and TRBJ1-2; TRBD1, the D gene given by the table, was not confirmed from the DNA. TRBV21-1 is deemed a pseudogene. CDR3 size: 17 residues. CDR3: CASSKGLGGPLNYGYTF. The DNA for the CDR3 is TGTGCCAGCAGCAAAGGGTTAGGGGGCCCCCTTAACTATGGCTACACCTTC.

This clone was observed once. The chain joins TRBV28 to TRBJ2-7, with 9 bases fitting TRBD2. V trimming: 7 bases; J trimming: 2 bases; junction bases outside the gene matches: 6. The CDR3 covers 14 residues. Germline assignment: CDR1 MDHEN and CDR2 SYDVKM. For the CDR3, the DNA is TGTGCCAGCACTGCTAGCGGGGAGGCCTACGAGCAGTACTTC. Amino acid sequence: CASTASGEAYEQYF.

V gene TRBV4-3 combines with J gene TRBJ1-6; maybe TRBD1 (6 bases). Germline loops: CDR1 LGHNA, CDR2 YSLEER. V was trimmed by 6 bases and J by 13 bases, leaving 19 bases between them. The CDR3 has 14 amino acids. The CDR3 DNA follows: TGCGCCAGCAGTACAGGGATGCCTACGACGCCCCTCCACTTT. Its translation: CASSTGMPTTPLHF.

The V call is TRBV5-5, the J call TRBJ1-5; 10 positions agree with TRBD1. Germline lookup yields CDR1 SGHKS and CDR2 YYEKEE (reference sequence). Losses at the gene ends were 0 bases for V and 4 bases for J; bases not matched to a gene: 1. The CDR3 consists of 15 residues. CDR3 DNA sequence: TGTGCCAGCAGCTTGGCGGGACAGGGGAATCAGCCCCAGCATTTT. Protein sequence: CASSLAGQGNQPQHF.

The chain couples TRBV12-3 or TRBV12-4 to TRBJ1-1, with D tentatively TRBD1 (5 bases). Trimming pared 7 bases from V and 5 bases from J, leaving 14 bases between. This CDR3 is 13 amino acids long. CDR3 DNA: TGTGCCAGCACCCAGGGCTTTGGGACTGAAGCTTTCTTT. Translation gives CASTQGFGTEAFF.

The V and J genes are TRBV3-1 (or the pseudogene TRBV3-2) and TRBJ2-7, with D possibly called TRBD1 or TRBD2 (6 bases each). V lost 1 base and J 3 bases, leaving 28 bases between the germline ends. Germline V gene sequence: CDR1 LGHDT, CDR2 YNNKEL (reference sequence). The CDR3 runs to 20 residues. CDR3: CASSQAKGRSSRQAHYEQYF. In nucleotides, the CDR3 is TGTGCCAGCAGCCAAGCCAAGGGGAGGAGCTCGAGACAGGCTCACTACGAGCAGTACTTC.

The chain is built from TRBV6-5 and TRBJ1-3; a weak D match, TRBD1 (6 bases). Trimming stripped 3 bases from V and 0 bases from J, with 9 bases between. The CDR3 spans 15 residues. Germline V gene sequence: CDR1 MNHEY, CDR2 SVGAGI. In nucleotides, the CDR3 is TGTGCCAGCAGTTATTACAGGGACTCTGGAAACACCATATATTTT. Protein product: CASSYYRDSGNTIYF.

The gene calls are TRBV6-2 or TRBV6-3 and TRBJ1-2; TRBD1 matches at 8 bases. The trim removed 2 bases at V and 5 bases at J, leaving 4 bases unmatched. Germline lookup yields CDR1 MNHEY and CDR2 SVGEGT. The CDR3 length is 14 residues. The CDR3 DNA follows: TGTGCCAGCAGTTACGACGACAGGGGATATGGCTACACCTTC. This translates into CASSYDDRGYGYTF.

The rearrangement uses TRBV14 and TRBJ2-3, with TRBD2 identical over 10 bases. This CDR3 has 16 amino acids. In germline, CDR1 is SGHDN, CDR2 FVKESK. V trimming: 0 bases; J trimming: 5 bases; junction bases outside the gene matches: 5. This CDR3 is CASSQESGGAGDTQYF. In DNA form, the CDR3 reads TGTGCCAGCAGCCAAGAGAGCGGGGGGGCCGGAGATACGCAGTATTTT.

The rearrangement joins TRBV18 to TRBJ1-1; D is ambiguous. Trimming pared 2 bases from V and 4 bases from J, leaving 8 bases between. There are 13 residues in the CDR3. CDR1 and CDR2 from the germline V gene are KGHSH and LQKENI. The CDR3, as DNA: TGTGCCAGCTCACCATCTGAAGCCACTGAAGCTTTCTTT. Translated, it gives CASSPSEATEAFF.